This T cell receptor (beta chain) was found in a study of blood T cell repertoires in COVID-19. Study-level background: Samples representing acute and convalescent COVID-19 were sourced from the United States, Italy and Spain. The analysed material was cDNA or gDNA that came from T cells, B-cell-depleted T cells, or PBMCs.

The method was immunoSEQ multiplex PCR; TCRdb's version includes in-frame clones alone and lacks a portion of them. Of 91,000 or so clones listed, 86% are singletons. This TCR was recovered from an older woman in a cohort sampled during active or convalescent COVID-19. The sample comprised peripheral blood.

CDR3 amino acids: CASSVDGGMGYGYTF. The CDR3 region has the DNA TGTGCCAGCAGCGTAGACGGGGGGATGGGCTATGGCTACACCTTC. The chain carries TRBV9 and TRBJ1-2, with D possibly TRBD1 on 5 matching bases. The CDR3 consists of 15 residues. V dropped 0 bases and J dropped 4 bases, with 13 bases sitting between them. Germline V gene lookup returns CDR1 SGDLS and CDR2 YYNGEE.